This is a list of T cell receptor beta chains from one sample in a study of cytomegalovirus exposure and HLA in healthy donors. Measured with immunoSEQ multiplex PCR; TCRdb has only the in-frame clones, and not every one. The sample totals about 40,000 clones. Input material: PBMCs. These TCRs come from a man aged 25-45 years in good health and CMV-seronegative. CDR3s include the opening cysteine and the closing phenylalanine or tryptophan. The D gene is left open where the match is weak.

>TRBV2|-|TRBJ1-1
CASPGTEAFF
TGTGCCAGCCCAGGGACTGAAGCTTTCTTT
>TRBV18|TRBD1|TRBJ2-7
CASSRIPGGYEQYF
TGTGCCAGCTCCCGAATACCAGGGGGCTACGAGCAGTACTTC
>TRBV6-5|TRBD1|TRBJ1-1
CASSYLGQLGTEAFF
TGTGCCAGCAGTTACCTGGGACAGCTCGGCACTGAAGCTTTCTTT
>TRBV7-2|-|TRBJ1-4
CASRPDSLNEKLFF
TGTGCCAGCAGACCGGACAGCTTAAATGAAAAACTGTTTTTT
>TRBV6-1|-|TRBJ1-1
CASSDFLRTEAFF
TGTGCCAGCAGTGATTTCTTAAGGACAGAAGCTTTCTTT
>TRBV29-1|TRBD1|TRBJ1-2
CSGRTGGDGYTF
TGCAGCGGAAGGACAGGGGGTGATGGCTACACCTTC
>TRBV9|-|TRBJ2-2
CASSPTGGNYLTGELFF
TGTGCCAGCAGCCCGACGGGGGGCAACTACCTCACCGGGGAGCTGTTTTTT
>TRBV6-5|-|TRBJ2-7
CASSQTGSGRYEQYF
TGTGCCAGCAGCCAGACAGGCTCAGGACGTTACGAGCAGTACTTC
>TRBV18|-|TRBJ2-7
CASSLRSSYEQYF
TGTGCCAGCTCACTACGCAGCTCCTACGAGCAGTACTTC
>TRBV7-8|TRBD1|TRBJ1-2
CASSHDRAYYGYTF
TGTGCCAGCAGCCATGACAGGGCCTACTATGGCTACACCTTC
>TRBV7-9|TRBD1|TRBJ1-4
CASSHGTATNEKLFF
TGTGCCAGCAGCCACGGGACAGCAACTAATGAAAAACTGTTTTTT
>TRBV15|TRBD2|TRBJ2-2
CATSRDLLAGRTGELFF
TGTGCCACCAGCAGAGATTTACTAGCGGGAAGAACCGGGGAGCTGTTTTTT
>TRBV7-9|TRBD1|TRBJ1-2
CASSRTGTNYGYTF
TGTGCCAGCAGCAGGACAGGGACTAACTATGGCTACACCTTC
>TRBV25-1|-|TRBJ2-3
CASSDGGDGTDTQYF
TGTGCCAGCAGTGATGGAGGGGATGGCACAGATACGCAGTATTTT
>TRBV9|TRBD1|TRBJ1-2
CASSVEQGSGYTF
TGTGCCAGCAGCGTAGAACAGGGGTCTGGCTACACCTTC
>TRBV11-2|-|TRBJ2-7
CASSLVRGTGYEQYF
TGTGCCAGCAGCTTAGTGCGTGGGACTGGCTACGAGCAGTACTTC